This TCR beta chain was sequenced during a study of T-cell memory formation after mild COVID-19 (dated by TCRdb to about 2021). For the wider study: TCR sequence clusters from the two donors were found to be largely donor specific. In a couple of donors, T-cell clones that expanded and contracted after mild COVID-19 were tracked by sequencing TCRalpha and TCRbeta repertoires over time. Two young, previously healthy adult volunteers, one female and one male, were included in the cohort.

Sequences SGHTA (CDR1) and FQGNSA (CDR2) are obtained from the germline V gene. Trimming at the junction amounts to 5 bases on V and 7 bases on J, and the germline ends lie 18 bases apart. Including cysteine and phenylalanine, the CDR3 has 16 amino acids. Only CDR3 DNA is held: 48 bases, read in frame from base 1. PBMCs were isolated by Ficoll-Paque density gradient centrifugation. Overall results and qualifications from the work: Some responding clones were detected in pre-infection memory, which suggested that pre-existing cross-reactive memory T cells had joined the SARS-CoV-2 response. Only a couple of mild cases were covered in the study, and larger cohorts including severe cases with pre-infection samples were considered necessary. Contracting CD4+ clones appeared mostly in the CM and EM memory subsets, whereas CD8+ clones were enriched in EMRA. From day 15 to 85, contracting clones showed balanced CD4/CD8 phenotypes, whereas a second wave of clones that expanded from day 15 to 37 leaned towards CD4+. Whether the second-wave clones peaking on day 37 were SARS-CoV-2 specific was not confirmed.

This clonotype is categorized as medium-sized (0.01 to 0.1%). Its antigen remains unidentified. No base-level quality is on record; no much larger clone is a single base apart. The listed sequencing device is Illumina NovaSeq 6000. cDNA libraries for TCRalpha and TCRbeta were prepared by 5'RACE using constant-segment primers, with sample barcodes and unique molecular identifiers added. RNA was extracted from every sample with Trizol reagent. Amplification of the libraries took two PCR steps, and the second step added a second sample barcode plus Illumina TruSeq adapters. Libraries were sequenced on an Illumina NovaSeq with 2 x 150 bp paired-end reads. The study's processing was this. The reads were demultiplexed and collapsed into UMI-guided consensus sequences using migec v1.2.7. Using mixcr v2.1.11, UMI consensuses were aligned to TRA and TRB V and J templates and then assembled into clonotypes. Expanded or contracted clonotypes were those called significant by both edgeR and NoisET, with noise models trained on biological replicates. For edgeR calls, the thresholds were a false discovery rate-adjusted p below 0.01 and a log2 fold-change of 1. As an exploratory analysis of dynamics, max-normalized trajectories of the 1000 most abundant clonotypes were examined by PCA with hierarchical clustering. The CD4 or CD8 phenotype of responding clones was assigned using the separately sequenced CD4+ and CD8+ repertoires. TCRdb reprocessing: public reads trimmed at Q25 with fastp, clones called with MiXCR, in-frame beta chains kept. Every CDR3 protein is listed once, alongside the most common genes and DNA of its rows. Here the V and J calls rest on TCRdb's processing, not on the authors' analysis. The sample has fewer than 15,000 distinct CDR3 sequences on record, approximately 12% of them singletons. Roughly half of the sample comes from the top ten.

This receptor was taken from an adult woman who had mild COVID-19 (a few samples of this study predate the infection). The sample titles of this study are shuffled in the database, so cell type and time point are left out; the donor was told from shared clones. This receptor chain uses TRBV7-2 and TRBJ1-6; TRBD1 is perhaps the D gene, given 6 matching bases. The sequenced sample was PBMCs or a T cell subset sorted from them (not recorded which). CDR3 reads: CASSPTSRGRNSPLHF. The DNA sequence reads TGTGCCAGCAGCCCGACGTCCAGGGGCAGAAATTCACCCCTCCACTTT. When the CDR3 is completed using the reference TRBV7-2 and TRBJ1-6 genes on either side, the full variable domain is GAGVSQSPSNKVTEKGKDVELRCDPISGHTALYWYRQSLGQGLEFLIYFQGNSAPDKSGLPSDRFSAERTGGSVSTLTIQRTQQEDSAVYLCASSPTSRGRNSPLHFGNGTRLTVT.